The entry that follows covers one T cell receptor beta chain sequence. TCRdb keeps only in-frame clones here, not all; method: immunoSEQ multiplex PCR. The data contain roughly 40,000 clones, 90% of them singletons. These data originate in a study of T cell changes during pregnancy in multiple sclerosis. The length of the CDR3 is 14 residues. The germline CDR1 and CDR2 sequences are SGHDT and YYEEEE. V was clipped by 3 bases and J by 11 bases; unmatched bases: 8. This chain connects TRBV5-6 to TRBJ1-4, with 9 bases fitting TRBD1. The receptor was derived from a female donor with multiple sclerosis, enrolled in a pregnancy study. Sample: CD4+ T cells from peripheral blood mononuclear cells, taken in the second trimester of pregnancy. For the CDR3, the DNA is TGTGCCAGCAGCTCGTGGACAGGGGCCCTGAAACTGTTTTTT. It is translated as CASSSWTGALKLFF.